A single sample gave rise to the 19 T cell receptor beta chains below, sequenced in a study of CD8 T cells in ankylosing spondylitis. Study-wide findings and caveats: About eight highly homologous variants made up a TCR beta motif that seemed to typify ankylosing spondylitis blood.

TCRdb processed the 5' RACE reads anew with MiXCR; each CDR3 protein has one entry. The sample has a few hundred thousand distinct CDR3 sequences, roughly 8% seen once. These TCRs' antigens remain unknown. Sequencing was carried out using blood, either unsorted or a sorted T cell fraction (not recorded which). All receptors come from a male donor with ankylosing spondylitis.

This clonotype came up many times. The chain carries TRBV5-1 and TRBJ2-2; 9 bases line up with TRBD1. Per the germline V gene, CDR1 is SGHRS and CDR2 is YFSETQ. V shed 7 bases, J shed 4 bases, and the junction held 5 bases outside the gene matches. The CDR3 loop spans 14 amino acids. The CDR3 region is CASESTGGTGELFF. CDR3 sequence (DNA): TGCGCCAGCGAATCGACAGGGGGCACCGGGGAGCTGTTTTTT.

This clonotype was recorded a few times. The gene calls are TRBV7-6 and TRBJ2-7, with D possibly matching TRBD2 (5 bases). Per germline, CDR1 SGHVS and CDR2 FNYEAQ. Trimming pared 2 bases from V and 2 bases from J, leaving 10 bases between. This CDR3 comprises 14 residues. The CDR3 protein is CASSLIGRAYEQYF. The CDR3 DNA follows: TGTGCCAGCAGCTTAATAGGGAGAGCCTACGAGCAGTACTTC.

CDR3 DNA: TGTGCCAGCAGCCAAGATCTGACAGGGGTAGAGACCCAGTACTTC. This sequence encodes CASSQDLTGVETQYF. The chain employs TRBV14 and TRBJ2-5; 8 nucleotides align to TRBD1. The CDR3 covers 15 residues. Germline-derived CDR1 and CDR2 are SGHDN and FVKESK. V dropped 0 bases and J dropped 4; count of bases not matched to a gene: 4. Looking up the rest from reference TRBV14 and TRBJ2-5 gives the full variable domain: EAGVTQFPSHSVIEKGQTVTLRCDPISGHDNLYWYRRVMGKEIKFLLHFVKESKQDESGMPNNRFLAERTGGTYSTLKVQPAELEDSGVYFCASSQDLTGVETQYFGPGTRLLVL.

In its sample, this clonotype was seen many times. The chain recombines TRBV11-2 with TRBJ1-3; no clear D. In germline, CDR1 is SGHAT, CDR2 FQNNGV. V lost 3 bases and J lost 1, with 10 bases in between. This CDR3 spans 15 amino acids. The CDR3 DNA reads as TGTGCCAGCAGCTTTGGGCCAGCGTCTGGAAACACCATATATTTT. Translation: CASSFGPASGNTIYF.

This clonotype has ten or more counts. V and J are TRBV28 and TRBJ2-1; D gene ambiguous. The CDR3 runs to 14 residues. The germline CDR1 and CDR2 sequences are MDHEN and SYDVKM. Trimming cost V 6 bases and J 10 bases, with 19 bases left between them. The DNA of the CDR3 is TGTGCCAGCAGCCCACCCGGGCCTCGCTCCGAGCAGTTCTTC. Protein: CASSPPGPRSEQFF. Variable domain in full (rest from reference TRBV28 and TRBJ2-1): DVKVTQSSRYLVKRTGEKVFLECVQDMDHENMFWYRQDPGLGLRLIYFSYDVKMKEKGDIPEGYSVSREKKERFSLILESASTNQTSMYLCASSPPGPRSEQFFGPGTRLTVL.

The sample holds many counts of this clonotype. The V and J genes are TRBV7-2 and TRBJ2-3; 9 bases fit TRBD2. CDR1 SGHTA and CDR2 FQGNSA come from the germline V gene. The CDR3 runs to 16 residues. Unmatched junction bases numbered 1, after V lost 0 bases and J lost 0 bases. The CDR3 DNA follows: TGTGCCAGCAGCTTAGCGAGCGGGAGGAGCACAGATACGCAGTATTTT. Translating it yields CASSLASGRSTDTQYF.

This clonotype was detected a few times. The gene calls are TRBV11-3 and TRBJ2-1; no firm D call. There are 14 residues in the CDR3. V gave up 5 bases and J gave up 0 bases, with 8 bases separating them. The germline gives CDR1 SGHNT, CDR2 YENEEA. In nucleotides, the CDR3 is TGTGCCAGCAGCGCCTGGAGCTCCTACAATGAGCAGTTCTTC. It encodes CASSAWSSYNEQFF.

The rearrangement joins TRBV19 to TRBJ1-5, with D unclear. V shed 3 bases and J shed 5 bases, with 8 bases lying between them. This CDR3 is built from 13 residues. CDR1 is LNHDA and CDR2 is SQIVND in the germline V gene (reference sequence). This CDR3 reads CASSMYHDQPQHF. DNA of the CDR3: TGTGCCAGTAGTATGTATCACGATCAGCCCCAGCATTTT.

V gene TRBV29-1 combines with J gene TRBJ1-3; unclear D gene. Germline CDR1 reads SQVTM; CDR2 reads ANQGSEA. The V gene lost 4 bases and the J gene lost 0 bases, with 10 bases spanning the gap. The CDR3 has 14 amino acids. The CDR3 coding sequence is TGCAGCGTTGTTGACCGGCTCTCTGGAAACACCATATATTTT. Its translation: CSVVDRLSGNTIYF.

In this sample, this clonotype turned up a few times. The chain combines TRBV2 with TRBJ1-1; D is undetermined. This CDR3 has 13 amino acids. Trimming pared 2 bases from V and 6 bases from J, leaving 10 bases between. CDR1 is SNHLY and CDR2 is FYNNEI in the germline V gene. The CDR3: CASSEFPGAEAFF. In nucleotides, the CDR3 is TGTGCCAGCAGTGAATTCCCAGGTGCTGAAGCTTTCTTT.

This clonotype occurred a few times. The chain joins TRBV7-9 to TRBJ2-7, with 10 bases aligning to TRBD1. The germline CDR1 and CDR2 sequences are SEHNR and FQNEAQ (reference sequence). The CDR3 spans 15 residues. V lost 4 bases and J lost 0; bases outside the gene matches: 3. CDR3 bases: TGTGCCAGCAGCTCTCGGACAGGGGGCTCCTACGAGCAGTACTTC. Protein product: CASSSRTGGSYEQYF.

This rearrangement joins TRBV4-1 to TRBJ1-6; D gene unclear. Between the trimmed V and J ends, which lost 2 bases and 0 bases, there was a span of 5 bases. Germline-derived CDR1 and CDR2 are MGHRA and YSYEKL. The CDR3 runs 15 residues. The CDR3 nucleotides read TGCGCCAGCAGCCAAATGAGCTCCTATAATTCACCCCTCCACTTT. Translated: CASSQMSSYNSPLHF.

This clonotype was seen a few times. The chain uses TRBV7-2 and TRBJ2-1, with D uncertain. Trimming shortened V by 3 bases and J by 4 bases, and 10 bases separated the two germline ends. This CDR3 comprises 14 residues. Per germline, CDR1 SGHTA and CDR2 FQGNSA. CDR3: CASSFGRPYNEQFF. In DNA form, the CDR3 reads TGTGCCAGCAGCTTCGGACGGCCGTACAATGAGCAGTTCTTC.

This clonotype has a count of ten or more. The chain carries TRBV3-1 and TRBJ2-2, with 15 bases matching TRBD2. Germline V gene sequence: CDR1 LGHDT, CDR2 YNNKEL (reference sequence). The CDR3 is 17 residues long. J gave up 7 bases and V 4 bases, and 7 bases lay outside the gene matches. The CDR3 region has the DNA TGTGCCAGCAGCCGAGGGACTAGCGGGAGGAAGGTCGGGGAGCTGTTTTTT. Translated: CASSRGTSGRKVGELFF.

The rearrangement links TRBV28 to TRBJ2-7; 7 bases match TRBD2. This CDR3 contains 14 residues. V dropped 7 bases and J dropped 3; count of bases not matched to a gene: 9. Germline V gene lookup returns CDR1 MDHEN and CDR2 SYDVKM. The CDR3 loop reads CASNSWGGYYEQYF. The CDR3 DNA is TGTGCCAGCAACAGCTGGGGGGGGTACTACGAGCAGTACTTC.

This clonotype was seen at least ten times. The J gene is TRBJ2-1, the V gene TRBV20-1; D is unclear. The CDR3 runs to 17 residues. Germline-derived CDR1 and CDR2 are DFQATT and SNEGSKA (reference sequence). With 0 bases removed from V and 0 bases from J, the gap between germline ends came to 15 bases. Here the CDR3 reads CSARDELGLSSYNEQFF. CDR3 nucleotide sequence: TGCAGTGCTAGAGATGAATTAGGATTAAGCTCCTACAATGAGCAGTTCTTC.

A few counts support this clonotype. The V gene is TRBV3-1, the J gene TRBJ2-7, with 12 bases matching TRBD2. Losses at the gene ends were 4 bases for V and 0 bases for J; bases not matched to a gene: 4. The V gene's germline CDR1 is LGHDT and CDR2 YNNKEL (reference sequence). This CDR3 is built from 16 residues. The DNA of the CDR3 is TGTGCCAGCAGCCCCCTGACTAGCGGGAGCTCCTACGAGCAGTACTTC. Translated, it gives CASSPLTSGSSYEQYF.

This clonotype showed up just a few times. The V call is TRBV9, the J call TRBJ2-3, with 9 bases matching TRBD2. The CDR3 runs 17 residues. The V and J ends lost 3 bases and 4 bases, in that order; junction bases with no gene match: 12. Germline assignment: CDR1 SGDLS and CDR2 YYNGEE. CDR3 coding DNA: TGTGCCAGCAGCGCCCCCGCGGGGGGGAGTTGGGCAGATACGCAGTATTTT. This codes for CASSAPAGGSWADTQYF.

The chain employs TRBV7-2 and TRBJ1-4; maybe TRBD1 (5 bases). From germline, CDR1 is SGHTA and CDR2 FQGNSA. Trimming stripped 6 bases from V and 2 bases from J, with 7 bases between. The CDR3 loop spans 13 amino acids. CDR3: CASRRGTNEKLFF. The CDR3 DNA follows: TGTGCCAGCAGGAGGGGCACTAATGAAAAACTGTTTTTT.